A single sample is the source of the 7 T cell receptor beta chains below, sequenced in a study of tissue T cells after allogeneic stem cell transplantation. Time point described: mouse harvest day 14 after allogeneic transplant. Each mouse received 10^7 T-cell-depleted marrow cells plus 10^6 splenic CD5+ T cells by tail vein. Sequencing was performed with immunoSEQ multiplex PCR; in TCRdb, only in-frame clones are kept and a portion is missing. The sample yields some 3,500 clones, 50% seen once. Sequenced: gut tissue. These receptors all stem from a female BALB/c mouse given C57BL/6 T cells with graft-versus-host disease after an allogeneic hematopoietic cell transplant.

With respect to this clone: Gene names follow the mouse nomenclature. CDR3 region: CSSSQFPGGYNSPLYF. The covered CDR3 bases are TGCTCCAGCAGTCAATTCCCAGGGGGCTATAATTCGCCCCTCTAC. The chain uses TRBV23 and TRBJ1-6; no check of the table's D call, TRBD1, against the DNA was made. The CDR3 end lies 1 residue beyond the end of the read and is filled in from the germline J gene. TRBJ1-6 is assigned to the ORF class and has an uncertain function. Germline assignment: CDR1 KGHTA and CDR2 FQNQQP. CDR3 length equals 16 residues.

This clone turned up a few times. Genes here carry mouse names. Coverage ceases 1 residue before the CDR3 finishes, and the germline J gene fills in the end. The gene calls are TRBV16 and TRBJ2-5, with TRBD2 matching over 8 bases. The CDR3 is 15 amino acids. V shed 6 bases, J shed 2 bases, and the junction held 7 bases outside the gene matches. Germline CDR1 reads SGHSA; CDR2 reads FRNQAP. CDR3 region: CASRKLWGVQDTQYF. The DNA read from the CDR3 is TGTGCAAGCAGGAAACTCTGGGGGGTCCAAGACACCCAGTAC.

As to this clone: Gene and germline names: mouse. The read finishes 1 residue shy of the CDR3 end, and the germline J gene is used to complete it. The chain recombines TRBV26 with TRBJ2-2; D unclear. V was shortened by 3 bases and J by 0 bases, with 5 bases between the two germline ends. CDR1 is KGHPV, CDR2 FQNQEV, per germline (reference sequence). The CDR3 loop spans 14 amino acids. CDR3 DNA, as far as it was read: TGTGCCAGCAGTCTCAGCACAAACACCGGGCAGCTCTAC. This sequence encodes CASSLSTNTGQLY. The CDR3, in full, reads CASSLSTNTGQLYF.

Remarks on this clone: Gene and germline names: mouse. The CDR3 end falls 1 residue outside the read, so it is completed with the germline J gene. The chain couples TRBV16 to TRBJ2-2, with TRBD2 identical over 8 bases. The CDR3 totals 16 residues. With 0 bases clipped from V and 4 bases from J, the junction kept 4 bases outside the gene matches. The germline V gene has CDR1 SGHSA and CDR2 FRNQAP. The CDR3 is CASSLDRGGATGQLYF. The DNA read from the CDR3 is TGTGCAAGCAGCTTAGATCGGGGGGGGGCCACCGGGCAGCTCTAC.

With respect to this clone: Germline and genes: mouse. With the read ending 1 residue before the CDR3 end, the germline J gene is used to fill in that end. The chain has TRBV3 and TRBJ1-4, with D possibly TRBD1 on 5 matching bases. The CDR3 runs 14 residues. V lost 3 bases and J lost 0, with 5 bases in between. CDR1 and CDR2 from the germline V gene are SNHLY and FYNGKV (reference sequence). The CDR3 DNA, read in part, is TGTGCCAGCAGCTTGACAGTTTCCAACGAAAGATTATTT. As protein: CASSLTVSNERLF. The CDR3, in full, reads CASSLTVSNERLFF.

This clone was seen a handful of times. The gene names given are mouse names. The CDR3 extends 1 residue past the end of the read, so its final part is completed from the germline J gene. The J gene is TRBJ2-7, the V gene TRBV12-1; 8 bases line up with TRBD1. The CDR3 is 13 amino acids. V was pared by 0 bases and J by 3 bases, with 0 bases of the junction left unmatched. Germline V lookup: CDR1 SGHSN, CDR2 HYEKVE. Here the CDR3 reads CASSLDRGYEQYF. The CDR3 bases that were read are TGTGCCAGCTCTCTCGACAGGGGCTATGAACAGTAC.

Concerning this clone itself: Mouse names are used for the genes. With the read ending 1 residue before the CDR3 end, the germline J gene is used to fill in that end. The chain uses TRBV3 and TRBJ2-3; 10 bases map to TRBD2. Germline CDR1 reads SNHLY; CDR2 reads FYNGKV (reference sequence). The CDR3 length is 15 residues. V trimming: 5 bases; J trimming: 3 bases; junction bases outside the gene matches: 5. The CDR3 here is CASSILGGWAETLYF. Incomplete CDR3 DNA: TGTGCCAGCAGCATACTGGGGGGGTGGGCAGAAACGCTGTAT.